This T cell receptor (beta chain) is drawn from a study of identical twins. The CDR3 runs 15 residues. Unmatched junction bases numbered 5, after V lost 3 bases and J lost 3 bases. One entry per CDR3 protein results from TCRdb running MiXCR on the 5' RACE reads. The top ten clones hold 2.9% of a sample with about 470,000 distinct CDR3 sequences, approximately 25% of them seen once. The same specimen was also included in a second study, on T cells expressing NK-cell markers.

This sequence was found in a woman aged 18-29 years in good health. The sequenced sample consisted of CD4+ T cells sorted from blood. The rearrangement uses TRBV12-3 or TRBV12-4 and TRBJ2-7; 10 positions match TRBD1. The CDR3 nucleotides are TGTGCCAGCAGTTTCCCCGGGACAGGGGTCTACGAGCAGTACTTC. Its protein is CASSFPGTGVYEQYF.